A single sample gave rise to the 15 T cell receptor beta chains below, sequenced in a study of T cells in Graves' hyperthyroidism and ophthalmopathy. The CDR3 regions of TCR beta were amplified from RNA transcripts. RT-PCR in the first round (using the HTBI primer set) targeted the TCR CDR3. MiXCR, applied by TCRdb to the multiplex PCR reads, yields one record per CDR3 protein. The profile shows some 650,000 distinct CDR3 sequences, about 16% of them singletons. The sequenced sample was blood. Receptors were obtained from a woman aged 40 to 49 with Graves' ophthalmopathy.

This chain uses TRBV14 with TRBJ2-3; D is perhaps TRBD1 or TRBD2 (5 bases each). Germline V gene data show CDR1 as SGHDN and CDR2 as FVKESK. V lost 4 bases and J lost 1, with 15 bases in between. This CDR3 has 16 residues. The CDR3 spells CASSPRGVLGTDTQYF. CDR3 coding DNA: TGTGCCAGCAGCCCCCGAGGGGTGTTAGGCACAGATACGCAGTATTTT.

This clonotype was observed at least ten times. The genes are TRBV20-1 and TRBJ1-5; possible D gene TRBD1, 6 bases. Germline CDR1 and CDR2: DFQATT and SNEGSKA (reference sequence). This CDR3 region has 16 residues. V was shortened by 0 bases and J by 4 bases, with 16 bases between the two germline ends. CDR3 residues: CSARDEGKTGNQPQHF. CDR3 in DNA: TGCAGTGCTAGAGACGAGGGGAAAACAGGGAATCAGCCCCAGCATTTT.

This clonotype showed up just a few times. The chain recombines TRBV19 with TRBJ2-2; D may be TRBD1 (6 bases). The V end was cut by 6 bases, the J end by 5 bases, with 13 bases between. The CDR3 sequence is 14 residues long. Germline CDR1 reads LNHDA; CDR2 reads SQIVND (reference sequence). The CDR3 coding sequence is TGTGCCAGTAGGCCGGGACACGTAACCGGGGAGCTGTTTTTT. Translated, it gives CASRPGHVTGELFF.

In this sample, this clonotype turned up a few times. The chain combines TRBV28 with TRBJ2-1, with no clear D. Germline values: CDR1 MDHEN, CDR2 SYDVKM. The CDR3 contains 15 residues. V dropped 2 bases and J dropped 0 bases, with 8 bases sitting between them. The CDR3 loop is CASSLVSISYNEQFF. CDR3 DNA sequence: TGTGCCAGCAGTTTAGTCAGCATCTCCTACAATGAGCAGTTCTTC.

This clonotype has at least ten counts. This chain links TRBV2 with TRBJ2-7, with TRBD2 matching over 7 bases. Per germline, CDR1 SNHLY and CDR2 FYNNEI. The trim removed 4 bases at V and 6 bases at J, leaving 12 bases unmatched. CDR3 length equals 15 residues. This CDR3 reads CASSVLLAIHGEQYF. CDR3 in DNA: TGTGCCAGCAGTGTATTACTAGCGATCCACGGCGAGCAGTACTTC.

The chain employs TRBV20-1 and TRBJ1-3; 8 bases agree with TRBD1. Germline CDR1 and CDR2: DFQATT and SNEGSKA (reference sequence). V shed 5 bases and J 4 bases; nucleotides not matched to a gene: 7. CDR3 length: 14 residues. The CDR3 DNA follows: TGCAGTGCTTTTGTCCGGGACAGGGGAAACACCATATATTTT. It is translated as CSAFVRDRGNTIYF.

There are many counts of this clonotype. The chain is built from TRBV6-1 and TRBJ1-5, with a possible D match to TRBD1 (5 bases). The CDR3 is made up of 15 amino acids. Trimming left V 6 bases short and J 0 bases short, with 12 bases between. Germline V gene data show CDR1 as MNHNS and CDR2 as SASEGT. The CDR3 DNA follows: TGTGCCAGCAGCGGACAAACGAATAGCAATCAGCCCCAGCATTTT. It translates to CASSGQTNSNQPQHF.

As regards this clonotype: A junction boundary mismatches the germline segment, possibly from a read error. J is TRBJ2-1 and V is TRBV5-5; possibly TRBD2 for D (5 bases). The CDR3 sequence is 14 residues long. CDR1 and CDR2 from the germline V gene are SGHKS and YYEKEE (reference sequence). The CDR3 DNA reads TGTGCCAGCGGCTTGGGGAGCTCCTACAATGAGCAGTTCTTC. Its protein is CASGLGSSYNEQFF.

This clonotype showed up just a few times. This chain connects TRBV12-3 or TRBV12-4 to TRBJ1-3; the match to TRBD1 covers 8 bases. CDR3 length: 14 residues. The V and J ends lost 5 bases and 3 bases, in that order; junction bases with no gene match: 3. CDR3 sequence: CASSMDRVGNTIYF. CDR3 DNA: TGTGCCAGCAGTATGGACAGGGTTGGAAACACCATATATTTT.

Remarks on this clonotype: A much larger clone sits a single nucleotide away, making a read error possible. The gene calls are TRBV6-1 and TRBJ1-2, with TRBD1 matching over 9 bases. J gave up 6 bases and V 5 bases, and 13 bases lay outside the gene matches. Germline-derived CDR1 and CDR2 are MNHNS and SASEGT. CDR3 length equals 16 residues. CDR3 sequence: CASSPNRGRLHNGYTF. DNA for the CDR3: TGTGCCAGCAGTCCTAACAGGGGGCGCTTACATAATGGCTACACCTTC.

The CDR3, as DNA: TGTGCCAGCAGCTTAGAATTTGCCCGGGATACGCAGTATTTT. Residues: CASSLEFARDTQYF. The chain combines TRBV11-1 with TRBJ2-3; D is unclear. Trimming removed 1 base at V and 6 bases at J, with 11 bases between. Germline assignment: CDR1 SGHAT and CDR2 FQDESV (reference sequence). This CDR3 region has 14 residues. The full variable domain, its missing parts supplied by reference TRBV11-1 and TRBJ2-3, is EAEVAQSPRYKITEKSQAVAFWCDPISGHATLYWYRQILGQGPELLVQFQDESVVDDSQLPKDRFSAERLKGVDSTLKIQPAELGDSAMYLCASSLEFARDTQYFGPGTRLTVL.

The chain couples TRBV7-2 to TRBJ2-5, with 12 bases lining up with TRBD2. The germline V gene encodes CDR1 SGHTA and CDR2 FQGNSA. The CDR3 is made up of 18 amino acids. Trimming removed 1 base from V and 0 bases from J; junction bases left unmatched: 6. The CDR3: CASSLVASGGGYQETQYF. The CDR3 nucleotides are TGTGCCAGCAGCTTAGTGGCTAGCGGGGGGGGGTACCAAGAGACCCAGTACTTC.

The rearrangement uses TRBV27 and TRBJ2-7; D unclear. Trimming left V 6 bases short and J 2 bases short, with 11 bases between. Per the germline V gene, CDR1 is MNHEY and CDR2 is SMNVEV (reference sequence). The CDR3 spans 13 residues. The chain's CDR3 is CASSPDKTYEQYF. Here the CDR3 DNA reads TGTGCCAGCAGCCCCGATAAGACCTACGAGCAGTACTTC.

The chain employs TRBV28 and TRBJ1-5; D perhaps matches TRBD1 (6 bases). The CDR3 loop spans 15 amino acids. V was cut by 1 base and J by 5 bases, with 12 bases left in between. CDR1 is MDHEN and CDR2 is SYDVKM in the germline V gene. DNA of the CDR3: TGTGCCAGCAGTTTATACCTACAGGGCGATCAGCCCCAGCATTTT. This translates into CASSLYLQGDQPQHF.

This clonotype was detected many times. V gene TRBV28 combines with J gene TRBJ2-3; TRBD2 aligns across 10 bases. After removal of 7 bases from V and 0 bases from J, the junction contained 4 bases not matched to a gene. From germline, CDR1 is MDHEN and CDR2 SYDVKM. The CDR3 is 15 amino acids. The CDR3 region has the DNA TGTGCCAGCATGAGCGGGAGGGCTAGCACAGATACGCAGTATTTT. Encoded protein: CASMSGRASTDTQYF.